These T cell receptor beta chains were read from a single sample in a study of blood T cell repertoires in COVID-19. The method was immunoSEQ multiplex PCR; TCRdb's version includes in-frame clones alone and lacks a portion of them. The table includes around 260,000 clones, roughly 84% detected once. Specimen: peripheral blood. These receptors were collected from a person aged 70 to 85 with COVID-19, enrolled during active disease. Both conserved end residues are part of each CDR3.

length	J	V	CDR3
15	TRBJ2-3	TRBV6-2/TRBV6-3	CASSYLAGTRDTQYF
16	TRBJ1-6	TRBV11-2	CASSLDRAGGLRPLHF
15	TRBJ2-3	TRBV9	CASSLAGHYTDTQYF
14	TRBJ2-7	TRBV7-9	CASSWWGDPREQYF
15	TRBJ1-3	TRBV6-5	CASSYSPAGGNTIYF
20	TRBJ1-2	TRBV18	CASSPMENRGQGAQNYGYTF
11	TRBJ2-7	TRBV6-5	CASTAAYEQYF
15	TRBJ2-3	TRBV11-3	CASSLKAPRGASWVF
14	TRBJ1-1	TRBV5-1	CASSLSGRVAEAFF
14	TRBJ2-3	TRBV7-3	CASSLFRDTDTQYF
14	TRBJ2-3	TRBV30	CAWRGDRRTDTQYF
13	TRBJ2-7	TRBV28	CASRDTLPYEQYF
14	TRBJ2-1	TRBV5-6	CASFGQGLLNEQFF